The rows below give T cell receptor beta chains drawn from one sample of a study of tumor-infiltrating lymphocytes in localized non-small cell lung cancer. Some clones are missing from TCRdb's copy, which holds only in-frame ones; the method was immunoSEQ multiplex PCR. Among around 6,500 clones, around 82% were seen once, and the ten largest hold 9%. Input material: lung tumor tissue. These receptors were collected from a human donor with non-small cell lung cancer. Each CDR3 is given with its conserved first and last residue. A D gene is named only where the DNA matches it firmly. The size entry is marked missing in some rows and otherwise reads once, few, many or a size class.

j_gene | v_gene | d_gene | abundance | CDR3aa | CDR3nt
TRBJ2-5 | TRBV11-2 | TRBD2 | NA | CASSLVRAGDGTQYF | TGTGCCAGCAGCTTAGTCCGGGCGGGAGACGGGACCCAGTACTTC
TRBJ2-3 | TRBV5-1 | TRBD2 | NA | CASSLGLAGDTQYF | TGCGCCAGCAGCCTTGGACTAGCAGGGGATACGCAGTATTTT
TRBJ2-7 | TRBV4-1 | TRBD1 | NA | CASSQGDSGGLEQYF | TGCGCCAGCAGCCAAGGGGACAGTGGTGGCCTCGAGCAGTACTTC
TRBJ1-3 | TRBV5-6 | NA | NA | CASSVGDFGSSGNTIYF | TGTGCCAGCTCAGTTGGGGACTTCGGAAGCTCTGGAAACACCATATATTTT
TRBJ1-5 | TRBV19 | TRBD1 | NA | CASSRQGKEPQHF | TGTGCCAGTAGTAGACAGGGGAAGGAGCCCCAGCATTTT
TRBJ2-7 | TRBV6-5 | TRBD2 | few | CASRKGLAPSYEQYF | TGTGCCAGCAGGAAAGGACTAGCGCCTTCCTACGAGCAGTACTTC
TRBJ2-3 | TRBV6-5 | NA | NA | CASIGSSSTDTQYF | TGTGCCAGCATAGGTTCGAGCAGCACAGATACGCAGTATTTT
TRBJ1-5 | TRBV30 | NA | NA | CAWSAGIPNQPQHF | TGTGCCTGGAGTGCAGGGATTCCCAATCAGCCCCAGCATTTT
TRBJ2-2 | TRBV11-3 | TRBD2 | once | CASSPPERGGTGELFF | TGTGCCAGCAGCCCCCCTGAGCGGGGCGGCACCGGGGAGCTGTTTTTT
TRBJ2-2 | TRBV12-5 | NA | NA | CASGPDGILNTGELFF | TGTGCTAGTGGCCCCGACGGAATACTGAACACCGGGGAGCTGTTTTTT
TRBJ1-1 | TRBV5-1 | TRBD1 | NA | CASTPGTGNTEAFF | TGCGCCAGCACCCCCGGGACAGGGAACACTGAAGCTTTCTTT
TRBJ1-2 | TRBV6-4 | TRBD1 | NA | CASNPGTGGRGYTF | TGTGCCAGCAACCCAGGGACAGGGGGCAGAGGCTACACCTTC
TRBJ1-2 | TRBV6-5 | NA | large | CASSPRQESYGYTF | TGTGCCAGCAGTCCACGACAGGAGAGCTATGGCTACACCTTC
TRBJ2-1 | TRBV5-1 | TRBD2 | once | CASSLTGGPYNEQFF | TGCGCCAGCAGCTTGACGGGGGGGCCCTACAATGAGCAGTTCTTC
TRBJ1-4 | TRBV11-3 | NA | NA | CASSLGPTNEKLFF | TGTGCCAGCAGCCTCGGACCGACTAATGAAAAACTGTTTTTT
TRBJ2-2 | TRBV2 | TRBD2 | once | CASSVSSGRISGGELFF | TGTGCCAGCAGTGTTTCTAGCGGGAGGATAAGCGGCGGGGAGCTGTTTTTT
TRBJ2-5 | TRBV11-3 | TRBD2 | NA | CASSLDSGRTSFVPQETQYF | TGTGCCAGCAGCTTAGATTCTGGAAGGACTAGTTTTGTGCCACAAGAGACCCAGTACTTC
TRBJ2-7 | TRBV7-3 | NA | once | CASSLKAYEQYF | TGTGCCAGCAGCTTAAAAGCTTACGAGCAGTACTTC
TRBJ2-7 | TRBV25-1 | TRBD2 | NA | CASSGRGYEQYF | TGTGCCAGTAGCGGGAGAGGCTACGAGCAGTACTTC
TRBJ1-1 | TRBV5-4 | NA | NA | CASSTWDGYTEAFF | TGTGCCAGCAGCACCTGGGACGGCTACACTGAAGCTTTCTTT
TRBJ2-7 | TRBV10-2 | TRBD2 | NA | CASSESSGSAYEQYF | TGCGCCAGCAGTGAGTCAAGCGGGAGCGCCTACGAGCAGTACTTC
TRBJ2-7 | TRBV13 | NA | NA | CASRPVLGHEQYF | TGTGCCAGCAGGCCGGTCCTAGGGCACGAGCAGTACTTC
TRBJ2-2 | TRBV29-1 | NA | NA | CSATGQNTGELFF | TGCAGCGCTACGGGACAGAACACCGGGGAGCTGTTTTTT
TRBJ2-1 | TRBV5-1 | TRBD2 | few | CASSLDASGSPGNEQFF | TGCGCCAGCAGCTTGGATGCTAGCGGGAGCCCTGGCAATGAGCAGTTCTTC
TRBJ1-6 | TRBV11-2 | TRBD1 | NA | CASSPGTGVSPLHF | TGTGCCAGCAGCCCCGGGACAGGGGTTTCACCCCTCCACTTT
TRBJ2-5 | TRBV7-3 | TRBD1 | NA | CASSSGTGGVVKTQYF | TGTGCCAGCAGCTCAGGGACAGGGGGCGTGGTGAAGACCCAGTACTTC
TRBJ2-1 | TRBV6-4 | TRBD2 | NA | CASSDGLEDEQFF | TGTGCCAGCAGTGATGGACTAGAAGATGAGCAGTTCTTC
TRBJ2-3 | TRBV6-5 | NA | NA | CASSPTSLSTDTQYF | TGTGCCAGCAGTCCGACTAGTTTGAGCACAGATACGCAGTATTTT
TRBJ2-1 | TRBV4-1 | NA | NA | CASSQVPSEYNEQFF | TGCGCCAGCAGCCAAGTCCCTAGCGAGTACAATGAGCAGTTCTTC
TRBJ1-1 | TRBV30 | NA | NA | CAWSVTTTEAFF | TGTGCCTGGAGTGTAACCACCACTGAAGCTTTCTTT
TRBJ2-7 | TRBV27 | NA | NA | CASSLGVGVDEQYF | TGTGCCAGCAGTTTAGGAGTAGGGGTCGACGAGCAGTACTTC
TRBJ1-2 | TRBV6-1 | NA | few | CASSESPGYGYTF | TGTGCCAGCAGTGAAAGCCCGGGCTATGGCTACACCTTC
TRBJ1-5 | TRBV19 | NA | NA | CATKDSGQPQHF | TGTGCCACTAAGGATAGTGGTCAGCCCCAGCATTTT
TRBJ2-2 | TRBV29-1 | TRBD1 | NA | CTSTGAGGNTGELFF | TGCACCTCTACAGGGGCTGGTGGGAACACCGGGGAGCTGTTTTTT
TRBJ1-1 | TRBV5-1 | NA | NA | CASSSTAETEAFF | TGCGCCAGCAGCTCCACCGCGGAAACTGAAGCTTTCTTT
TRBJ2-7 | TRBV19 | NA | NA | CASSITGGSYEQYF | TGTGCCAGTAGTATAACGGGCGGGTCCTACGAGCAGTACTTC
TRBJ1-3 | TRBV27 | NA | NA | CASIGGVLSGNTIYF | TGTGCCAGCATTGGAGGCGTGCTCTCTGGAAACACCATATATTTT
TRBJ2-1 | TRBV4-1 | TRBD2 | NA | CASSQEYSGRIPRQFF | TGCGCCAGCAGCCAAGAATATAGCGGGAGAATTCCCCGGCAGTTCTTC
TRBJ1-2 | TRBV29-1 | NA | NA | CSVESRTGLYGYTF | TGCAGCGTTGAAAGCAGAACAGGGTTGTATGGCTACACCTTC
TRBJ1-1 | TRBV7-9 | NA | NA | CASSFHRANTEAFF | TGTGCCAGCAGCTTCCACAGAGCGAACACTGAAGCTTTCTTT